This entry features one T cell receptor (beta chain) sequence. As yet, its antigen is unknown. The sample originates from a study of shared clonotypes between healthy human individuals. Study overall: Three CD4 naive, three CD4 memory, two CD8 naive and one CD8 memory plate were used per donor. Study-wide results and caveats: An expected dependence of interdonor clonotype sharing on sequencing depth was noted. Exclusively blood specimens were collected; tissue repertoires likely differ.

As defined, naive CD8 cells were CD45RO-negative and positively selected for CCR7, with terminally differentiated effector memory CD45RA+ cells excluded. Sequenced by immunoSEQ multiplex PCR; TCRdb stores in-frame clones only, minus some. The sample lists around 610,000 clones; 95% to 97% were seen once. The V segment lost 6 bases and the J segment 6 bases; nucleotides outside the gene matches: 9. CDR1 and CDR2 (germline): MNHEY, SVGAGI. The CDR3 extends over 15 amino acids. Sample: naive CD8+ T cells sorted from blood. The V gene is TRBV6-5, the J gene TRBJ2-2; the match to TRBD2 covers 8 bases. The sequence derives from a woman between 25 and 40 years old in good health. CDR3 residues: CASSGLAPTAGELFF. CDR3 DNA: TGTGCCAGCAGCGGACTAGCCCCCACAGCCGGGGAGCTGTTTTTT.